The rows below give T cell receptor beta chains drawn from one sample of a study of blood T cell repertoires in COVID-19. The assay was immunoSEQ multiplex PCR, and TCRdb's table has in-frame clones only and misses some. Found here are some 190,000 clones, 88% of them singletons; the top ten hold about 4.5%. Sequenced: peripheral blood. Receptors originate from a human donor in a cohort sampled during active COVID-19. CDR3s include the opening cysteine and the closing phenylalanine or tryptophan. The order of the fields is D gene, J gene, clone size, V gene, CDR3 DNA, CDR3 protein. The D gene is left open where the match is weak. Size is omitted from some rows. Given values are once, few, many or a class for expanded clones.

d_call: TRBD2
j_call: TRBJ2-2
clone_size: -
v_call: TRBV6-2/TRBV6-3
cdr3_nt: TGTGCCAGCAGCCGTACTAGCGGAACTTACACCGGGGAGCTGTTTTTT
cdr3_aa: CASSRTSGTYTGELFF

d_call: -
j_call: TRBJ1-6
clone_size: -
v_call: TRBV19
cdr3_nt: TGTGCCAGTAGTATTATTTCAGGGTCTGGTTCACCCCTCCACTTT
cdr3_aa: CASSIISGSGSPLHF

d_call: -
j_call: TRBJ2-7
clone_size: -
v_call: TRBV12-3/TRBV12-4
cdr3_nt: TGTGCCAGCAGTCCCGGGTCGCACGAGCAGTACTTC
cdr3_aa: CASSPGSHEQYF

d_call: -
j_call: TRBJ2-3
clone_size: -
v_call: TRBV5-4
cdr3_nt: TGTGCCAGCAGAAAGGATCTAGCTGGGGATACGCAGTATTTT
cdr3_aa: CASRKDLAGDTQYF

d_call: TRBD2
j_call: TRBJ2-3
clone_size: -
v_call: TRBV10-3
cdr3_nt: TGTGCCATCAGTGTGGGGACTAGCGGGGGGCCGGAGACGCAGTATTTT
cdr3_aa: CAISVGTSGGPETQYF

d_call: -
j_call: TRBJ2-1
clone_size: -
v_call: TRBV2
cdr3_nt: TGTGCCAGCAGTGAAACGCCCTTAGGACTATTCCAAAATGAGCAGTTCTTC
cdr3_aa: CASSETPLGLFQNEQFF

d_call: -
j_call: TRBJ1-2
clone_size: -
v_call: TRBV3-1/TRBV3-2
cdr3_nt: TGTGCCAGCAGCCAAGATAGCCCAGGGGTAGGCTACACCTTC
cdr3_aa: CASSQDSPGVGYTF

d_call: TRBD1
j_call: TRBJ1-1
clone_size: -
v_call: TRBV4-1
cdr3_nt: TGCGCCAGCAGCCAATCCAGGACAGGGGAGGTTGAAGCTTTCTTT
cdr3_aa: CASSQSRTGEVEAFF

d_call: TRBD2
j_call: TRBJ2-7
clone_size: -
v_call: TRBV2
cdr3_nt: TGTGCCAGCAGTGAAATGTGGGGGACTAACTACGAGCAGTACTTC
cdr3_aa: CASSEMWGTNYEQYF

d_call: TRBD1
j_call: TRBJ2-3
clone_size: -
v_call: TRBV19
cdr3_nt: TGTGCCAGTAGTACGACAGGGGGCAAGGTCAGAGATACGCAGTATTTT
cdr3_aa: CASSTTGGKVRDTQYF

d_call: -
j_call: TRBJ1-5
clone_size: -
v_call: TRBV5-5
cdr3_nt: TGTGCCAGCACGGGGGGTAGCAATCAGCCCCAGCATTTT
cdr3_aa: CASTGGSNQPQHF

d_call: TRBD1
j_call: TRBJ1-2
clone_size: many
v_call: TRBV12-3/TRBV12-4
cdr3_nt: TGTGCCAGCAGCCCGTCAGACAGGGCGGGCTACACCTTC
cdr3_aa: CASSPSDRAGYTF

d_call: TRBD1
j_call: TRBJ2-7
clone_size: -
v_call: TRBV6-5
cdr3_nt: TGTGCCAGCGGGTATAACAGGGGGAACGAGCAGTACTTC
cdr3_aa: CASGYNRGNEQYF

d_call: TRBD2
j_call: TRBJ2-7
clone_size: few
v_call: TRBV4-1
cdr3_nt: TGCGCCAGCAGCCTGGGAGGGATTTCACCTTCCGAGCAGTACTTC
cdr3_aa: CASSLGGISPSEQYF

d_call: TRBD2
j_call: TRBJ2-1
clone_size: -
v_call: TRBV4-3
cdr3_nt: TGCGCCAGCAGCCAGGCTAGCGGGGGGGTTGGGAATGAGCAGTTCTTC
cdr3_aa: CASSQASGGVGNEQFF

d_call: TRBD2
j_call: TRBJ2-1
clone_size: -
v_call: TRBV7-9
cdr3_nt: TGTGCCAGCAGCCCCGGACTAGCGGAGCCCAATGAGCAGTTCTTC
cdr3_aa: CASSPGLAEPNEQFF

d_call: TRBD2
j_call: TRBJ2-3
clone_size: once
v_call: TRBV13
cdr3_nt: TGTGCCAGCAGCCCCCGACTAGCGGAGGGGGGCACAGATACGCAGTATTTT
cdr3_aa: CASSPRLAEGGTDTQYF

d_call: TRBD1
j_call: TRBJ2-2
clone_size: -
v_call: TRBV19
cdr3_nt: TGTGCCAGTAGTATAGGGACAGGACACACCGGGGAGCTGTTTTTT
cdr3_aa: CASSIGTGHTGELFF

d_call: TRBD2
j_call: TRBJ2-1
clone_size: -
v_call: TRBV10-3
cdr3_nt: TGTGCCATCTCTCGGGGGGGCGGGGATGAGCAGTTCTTC
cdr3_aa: CAISRGGGDEQFF

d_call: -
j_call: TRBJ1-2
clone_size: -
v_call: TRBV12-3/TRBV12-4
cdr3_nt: TGTGCCAGCAGCCTTAGGGGTGGCTATGGCTACACCTTC
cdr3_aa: CASSLRGGYGYTF

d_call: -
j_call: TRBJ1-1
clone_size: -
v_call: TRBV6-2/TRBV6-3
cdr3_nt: TGTGCCAGCAGTTACGGAGGCGAAGCTTTCTTT
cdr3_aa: CASSYGGEAFF

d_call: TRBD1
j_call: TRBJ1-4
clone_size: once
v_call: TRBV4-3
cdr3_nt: TGCGCCAGCTCTCAGGGGGGTACAACTAATGAAAAACTGTTTTTT
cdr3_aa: CASSQGGTTNEKLFF

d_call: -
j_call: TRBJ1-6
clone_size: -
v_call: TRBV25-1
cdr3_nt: TGTGCCAGCAGTGAATTCCGGGATTCACCCCTCCACTTT
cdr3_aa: CASSEFRDSPLHF

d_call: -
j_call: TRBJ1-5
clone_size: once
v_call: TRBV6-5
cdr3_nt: TGTGCCAGCAGTTCCAAGGACAGACCCAATCAGCCCCAGCATTTT
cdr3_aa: CASSSKDRPNQPQHF

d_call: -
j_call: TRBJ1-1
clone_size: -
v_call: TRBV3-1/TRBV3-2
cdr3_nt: TGTGCCAGCAGCCAAGTAGGGGGAAACACTGAAGCTTTCTTT
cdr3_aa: CASSQVGGNTEAFF

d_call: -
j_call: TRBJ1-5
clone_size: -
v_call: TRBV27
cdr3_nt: TGTGCCAGCGGGGGGAATCAGCCCCAGCATTTT
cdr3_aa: CASGGNQPQHF

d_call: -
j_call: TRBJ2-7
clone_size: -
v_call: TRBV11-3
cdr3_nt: TGTGCCAGCAGCTTAGATTACAGTTACGAGCAGTACTTC
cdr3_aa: CASSLDYSYEQYF

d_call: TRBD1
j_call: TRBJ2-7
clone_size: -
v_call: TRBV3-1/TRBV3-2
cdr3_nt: TGTGCCAGCAGCCAACCCCGGGACAGGGTCGTCGAGCAGTACTTC
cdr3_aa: CASSQPRDRVVEQYF

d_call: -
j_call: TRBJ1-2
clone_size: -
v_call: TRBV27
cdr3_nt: TGTGCCAGCAGTTTATTCCAGGGCAACTATGGCTACACCTTC
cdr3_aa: CASSLFQGNYGYTF

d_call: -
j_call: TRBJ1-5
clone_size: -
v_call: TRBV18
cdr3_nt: TGTGCCAGCTCCTCCGGGGTGAATAGCAATCAGCCCCAGCATTTT
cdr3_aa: CASSSGVNSNQPQHF

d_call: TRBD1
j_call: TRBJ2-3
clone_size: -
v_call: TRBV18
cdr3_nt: TGTGCCAGCTCACCCTCCGGGACAGGGGCGGTTGGTACGCAGTATTTT
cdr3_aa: CASSPSGTGAVGTQYF

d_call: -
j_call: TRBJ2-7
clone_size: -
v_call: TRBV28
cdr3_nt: TGTGCCAGCTTATCACCGGCGGTCTCCTACGAGCAGTACTTC
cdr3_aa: CASLSPAVSYEQYF

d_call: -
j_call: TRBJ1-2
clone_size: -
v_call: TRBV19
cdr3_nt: TGTGCCAGTAGGAAGTCATTTGAGGGCGGCTATGGCTACACCTTC
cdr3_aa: CASRKSFEGGYGYTF

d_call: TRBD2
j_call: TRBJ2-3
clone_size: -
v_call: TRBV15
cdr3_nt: TGTGCCACCAGCAGAGGTAATAGCGGGGGGTCGCAGTATTTT
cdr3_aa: CATSRGNSGGSQYF

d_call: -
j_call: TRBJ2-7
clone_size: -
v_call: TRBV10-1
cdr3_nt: TGCGCCAGCAGTGAGTCGTTGGGCGACTACCCCTACGAGCAGTACTTC
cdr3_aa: CASSESLGDYPYEQYF

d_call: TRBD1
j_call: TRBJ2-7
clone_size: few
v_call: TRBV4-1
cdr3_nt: TGCGCCAGCAGCCTAGGACAGGGGTTGGACGAGCAGTACTTC
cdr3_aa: CASSLGQGLDEQYF

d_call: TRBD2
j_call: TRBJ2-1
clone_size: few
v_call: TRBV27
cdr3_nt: TGTGCCAGCAGTTTGGGGTGGGAGGGTAACAATGAGCAGTTCTTC
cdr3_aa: CASSLGWEGNNEQFF